This T cell receptor (beta chain) stems from a study of blood T cell repertoires in COVID-19. As handled by the study authors: Reference gene primer amplification in the assay estimated nucleated cell counts. Using immunoSEQ multiplex PCR, the repertoire was profiled, and TCRdb retains in-frame clones only, with some absent. D and trimming were read from the DNA, whereas the V and J calls and clone size are those reported in that table. The sample holds around 91,000 clones; around 79% are singletons and the top ten take 15% to 20%. Trimming left V 4 bases short and J 0 bases short, with 3 bases between. Germline V lookup: CDR1 MDHEN, CDR2 SYDVKM. The CDR3 consists of 12 residues.

V and J are TRBV28 and TRBJ2-5; D is undetermined. The sequenced sample was peripheral blood. This sequence was found in a woman of 80 years or more with active or convalescent COVID-19. CDR3 region: CASSSNQETQYF. The CDR3 DNA reads TGTGCCAGCAGTTCCAACCAAGAGACCCAGTACTTC.